This TCR beta chain was sequenced in a study of a mutant IDH1 vaccine in newly diagnosed glioma. Time point given: week 5, during vaccination. Vaccine doses each comprised 300 ug of mutant IDH1 20-mer peptide, with topical imiquimod. V lost 4 bases to trimming and J lost 8 bases, with 9 bases between them. There are 12 residues in the CDR3. CDR1 and CDR2 (germline): MNHEY, SVGAGI. Repertoires were generated with immunoSEQ multiplex PCR, while TCRdb's copy carries only in-frame clones and drops some. The top ten clones hold about 2% of a sample with 56,000 or so clones, around 80% of them seen once. As concerns this clone: Its antigen is as yet unknown.

The sequence derives from a woman between 40 and 50 years old with glioma. The rearrangement uses TRBV6-5 and TRBJ2-1; a weak D match, TRBD2 (6 bases). This material consisted of PBMCs, taken from a glioma patient whose treatment included an IDH1 peptide vaccine. The CDR3 DNA is TGTGCCAGCAGTTTGACTAGGGATGAGCAGTTCTTC. It is translated as CASSLTRDEQFF.